One and the same sample provided the 25 T cell receptor beta chains below, sequenced in a study of vaccination effects on CD4 cells after COVID-19 (dated by TCRdb to between 2021 and 2024). To identify antigen-specific CD4+ T cell clonotypes by their expansion, the ViraFEST assay first stimulated PBMC with viral peptide pools and then applied TCR sequencing. After approximately 11 days of culture, CD4+ T cells were isolated with the EasySep CD4+ T cell isolation kit. PCR-confirmed SARS-CoV-2 infection had occurred in convalescent patients between March and December 2020, before the Alpha, Beta and Delta variants emerged in the United States. The library was obtained by the immunoSEQ multiplex PCR assay. This is the immuneACCESS table as TCRdb keeps it, with only in-frame sequences that have V and J called. A part of the clones is gone; compared with another copy, unresolved V genes explain less than half, and the rest is unexplained. Here the sample has approximately 29,000 clones; about two thirds occur a single time. In total, the top ten clones hold 25% to 30% of the sample.

Their target antigens are unknown. The sequencing here drew on CD4+ T cells from PBMCs cultured with a peptide pool, taken before COVID-19 vaccination. These receptor sequences come from a human donor who had a prior SARS-CoV-2 infection.

This clone appeared a single time. This sequence joins TRBV6-5 and TRBJ1-4, with TRBD1 as a possible D gene (5 bases). The V end was cut by 2 bases, the J end by 6 bases, with 10 bases between. CDR3 length: 14 residues. The germline V gene encodes CDR1 MNHEY and CDR2 SVGAGI. The CDR3 DNA reads as TGTGCCAGCAGTTACGGCCAGGGTGATGAAAAACTGTTTTTT. This codes for CASSYGQGDEKLFF.

The chain employs TRBV4-2 and TRBJ2-7; TRBD1 matches 8 bases. The CDR3 runs 17 residues. The J segment lost 0 bases and the V segment lost 0 bases, leaving 7 bases of the junction unmatched. Germline V gene sequence: CDR1 LGHNA, CDR2 YNFKEQ. The CDR3 bases are TGTGCCAGCAGCCAAGAGCGAGCGACAGGGGTCTCCTACGAGCAGTACTTC. It translates to CASSQERATGVSYEQYF.

V usage is TRBV5-1 and J usage is TRBJ2-1; 10 bases are shared with TRBD1. The germline CDR1 and CDR2 sequences are SGHRS and YFSETQ. J gave up 9 bases and V 0 bases, and 3 bases lay outside the gene matches. There are 14 residues in the CDR3. The CDR3 region is CASSLGQGAGEQFF. The CDR3 DNA sequence: TGCGCCAGCAGCTTGGGACAGGGGGCGGGTGAGCAGTTCTTC.

The chain has TRBV7-8 and TRBJ2-7; D is ambiguous. CDR3 length equals 14 residues. CDR1 SGHVS and CDR2 FQNEAQ come from the germline V gene. V was pared by 6 bases and J by 3 bases, with 15 bases between. CDR3 nucleotide sequence: TGTGCCAGCAGACCCGCTAGTTATGGCTACGAGCAGTACTTC. This gives the protein CASRPASYGYEQYF.

The chain links TRBV7-8 to TRBJ2-7; a weak D match, TRBD2 (5 bases). The ends were cut back, 1 base at V and 0 bases at J, with 7 bases in the middle. This CDR3 has 14 amino acids. Per germline, CDR1 SGHVS and CDR2 FQNEAQ. The CDR3 bases are TGTGCCAGCAGCTTAGAGAGGGCCTCCTACGAGCAGTACTTC. Protein sequence: CASSLERASYEQYF.

The chain recombines TRBV9 with TRBJ1-2; tentatively, D is TRBD1 (6 bases). This CDR3 contains 14 residues. Trimming pared 0 bases from V and 4 bases from J, leaving 10 bases between. Germline lookup yields CDR1 SGDLS and CDR2 YYNGEE. CDR3 in amino acids: CASSVGVGGYGYTF. The CDR3 bases are TGTGCCAGCAGCGTAGGTGTAGGGGGCTATGGCTACACCTTC. The variable domain in full, completed from reference TRBV9 and TRBJ1-2, reads DSGVTQTPKHLITATGQRVTLRCSPRSGDLSVYWYQQSLDQGLQFLIQYYNGEERAKGNILERFSAQQFPDLHSELNLSSLELGDSALYFCASSVGVGGYGYTFGSGTRLTVV.

This chain links TRBV30 with TRBJ2-3; D is unresolved. V lost 3 bases and J lost 0, with 7 bases in between. This CDR3 is 13 amino acids long. Germline-derived CDR1 and CDR2 are GTSNPN and SVGIG (reference sequence). CDR3 nucleotides: TGTGCCTGGAGGGCTTTTAGCACAGATACGCAGTATTTT. This translates into CAWRAFSTDTQYF.

This chain uses TRBV2 with TRBJ2-7; D gene ambiguous. Germline loops: CDR1 SNHLY, CDR2 FYNNEI. V lost 7 bases, J lost 3 bases, and 16 bases lay in between. The CDR3 runs 14 residues. Here the CDR3 DNA reads TGTGCCAGCAAGGATGTGGCAACAGACTACGAGCAGTACTTC. As protein: CASKDVATDYEQYF. The variable domain in full, completed from reference TRBV2 and TRBJ2-7, reads EPEVTQTPSHQVTQMGQEVILRCVPISNHLYFYWYRQILGQKVEFLVSFYNNEISEKSEIFDDQFSVERPDGSNFTLKIRSTKLEDSAMYFCASKDVATDYEQYFGPGTRLTVT.

The J gene is TRBJ1-1, the V gene TRBV28; a possible D gene is TRBD1 (6 bases). The CDR3 has 15 amino acids. The V end was cut by 7 bases, the J end by 7 bases, with 22 bases between. Germline V gene lookup returns CDR1 MDHEN and CDR2 SYDVKM. CDR3 nucleotide sequence: TGTGCCAGCACCCCTCAGAACAGGGACTTGGGTGAAGCTTTCTTT. This translates into CASTPQNRDLGEAFF.

By proportion, this clone is large. J is TRBJ1-1 and V is TRBV5-6; D is unresolved. CDR1 and CDR2 (germline): SGHDT, YYEEEE. Trimming removed 4 bases at V and 4 bases at J, with 17 bases between. The CDR3 is made up of 15 amino acids. CDR3 sequence (DNA): TGTGCCAGCAGCCACCTCACCCCTGCGAGCACTGAAGCTTTCTTT. This translates into CASSHLTPASTEAFF. The full variable domain, with the rest looked up from reference TRBV5-6 and TRBJ1-1, is DAGVTQSPTHLIKTRGQQVTLRCSPKSGHDTVSWYQQALGQGPQFIFQYYEEEERQRGNFPDRFSGHQFPNYSSELNVNALLLGDSALYLCASSHLTPASTEAFFGQGTRLTVV.

The rearrangement links TRBV7-8 to TRBJ2-2; D possibly matches TRBD1 or TRBD2 (6 bases each). Trimming removed 5 bases from V and 2 bases from J, with 15 bases in between. Germline V gives CDR1 SGHVS, CDR2 FQNEAQ. The CDR3 has 16 residues. DNA for the CDR3: TGTGCCAGCAGCAGCTGGGGGGCAGGAAACACCGGGGAGCTGTTTTTT. Translation gives CASSSWGAGNTGELFF.

The gene calls are TRBV7-9 and TRBJ2-2, with 7 bases identical to TRBD2. The germline V gene encodes CDR1 SEHNR and CDR2 FQNEAQ (reference sequence). The CDR3 spans 17 residues. The V and J ends lost 5 bases and 0 bases, in that order; junction bases with no gene match: 9. CDR3 sequence: CASSGWGAGSNTGELFF. The CDR3 DNA reads TGTGCCAGCAGCGGATGGGGAGCGGGATCGAACACCGGGGAGCTGTTTTTT.

The chain recombines TRBV7-3 with TRBJ2-3; maybe TRBD1 (6 bases). The CDR3 spans 15 residues. Trimming shortened V by 5 bases and J by 1 base, and 13 bases separated the two germline ends. In germline, CDR1 is SGHTA, CDR2 FQGTGA. The CDR3 coding sequence is TGTGCCAGCAGCATACAGGGCCCACGCACAGATACGCAGTATTTT. Protein: CASSIQGPRTDTQYF.

The V and J genes are TRBV15 and TRBJ2-1; 12 bases fit TRBD2. CDR1 and CDR2 (germline): LNHNV, YYDKDF (reference sequence). The CDR3 length is 17 residues. J was trimmed by 4 bases and V by 1 base; bases with no gene match: 5. CDR3 region: CATSRGLAGGGYNEQFF. The CDR3, as DNA: TGTGCCACCAGCAGAGGCCTAGCGGGAGGGGGGTACAATGAGCAGTTCTTC.

The rearrangement uses TRBV7-3 and TRBJ2-1; TRBD2 matches at 9 bases. Trimming removed 5 bases from V and 2 bases from J; junction bases left unmatched: 7. Germline CDR1 SGHTA, CDR2 FQGTGA. This CDR3 contains 16 residues. Here the CDR3 DNA reads TGTGCCAGCAGCCCGCGACTAGCGGCGCCCTACAATGAGCAGTTCTTC. As protein: CASSPRLAAPYNEQFF.

This chain joins TRBV5-8 and TRBJ2-5, with TRBD2 matching over 12 bases. The CDR3 contains 15 residues. Germline V lookup: CDR1 SGHTS, CDR2 YDEGEE. Trimming removed 0 bases from V and 5 bases from J; junction bases left unmatched: 2. The CDR3 DNA reads TGTGCCAGCAGCTTGGGACTAGCGGGGGATGAGACCCAGTACTTC. Translated: CASSLGLAGDETQYF.

The chain is built from TRBV6-5 and TRBJ2-7; perhaps TRBD1 as D (6 bases). This CDR3 contains 13 residues. V was clipped by 6 bases and J by 3 bases, with 12 bases between them. The germline gives CDR1 MNHEY, CDR2 SVGAGI. The CDR3 protein is CASSQRDIYEQYF. The CDR3 DNA reads TGTGCCAGCAGCCAACGGGACATCTACGAGCAGTACTTC.

This clone was recorded a few times. This chain joins TRBV4-2 and TRBJ2-1; TRBD2 matches 9 bases. Germline trimming cut 0 bases from V and 8 bases from J; bases unmatched to any gene: 8. Germline CDR1 and CDR2: LGHNA and YNFKEQ. The CDR3 runs 16 residues. This CDR3 reads CASSQEGREGPDEQFF. DNA of the CDR3: TGTGCCAGCAGCCAAGAAGGGCGGGAGGGTCCCGATGAGCAGTTCTTC.

This clone has only one observation. The chain has TRBV4-3 and TRBJ2-6; D not resolved. V gave up 0 bases and J gave up 4 bases, with 19 bases separating them. The CDR3 has 19 amino acids. CDR1 is LGHNA and CDR2 is YSLEER in the germline V gene. This CDR3 reads CASSQDLSHYSSGANVLTF. CDR3 DNA sequence: TGCGCCAGCAGCCAAGATCTGTCCCATTATTCCTCCGGGGCCAACGTCCTGACTTTC.

The CDR3 bases are TGTGCCAGCAGTGATCCCTGGCTAGCGGCCGGCTACGAGCAGTACTTC. This sequence encodes CASSDPWLAAGYEQYF. The chain recombines TRBV2 with TRBJ2-7; 7 positions match TRBD2. CDR3 length equals 16 residues. The germline CDR1 and CDR2 sequences are SNHLY and FYNNEI. V was pared by 3 bases and J by 3 bases, with 11 bases of the junction left unmatched.

This chain uses TRBV27 with TRBJ1-2, with 12 bases fitting TRBD1. V lost 4 bases to trimming and J lost 7 bases; unmatched junction nucleotides: 4. This CDR3 is 14 amino acids long. Germline V gives CDR1 MNHEY, CDR2 SMNVEV (reference sequence). The CDR3 nucleotides are TGTGCCAGCAGTTACTGGGACAGGGGGCCTGGCTACACCTTC. Translating gives CASSYWDRGPGYTF.

V is TRBV9 and J is TRBJ2-3; weak D call: TRBD1 (5 bases). V was cut by 3 bases and J by 3 bases, with 14 bases left in between. This CDR3 is built from 15 residues. Looked up from germline, CDR1 is SGDLS and CDR2 is YYNGEE. CDR3 nucleotides: TGTGCCAGCAGCGCAGGGTCTCTAGAGACAGATACGCAGTATTTT. Translated, it gives CASSAGSLETDTQYF.

The chain combines TRBV3-1 (or the pseudogene TRBV3-2) with TRBJ2-3; 8 nucleotides agree with TRBD2. V trimming: 1 base; J trimming: 6 bases; junction bases outside the gene matches: 3. The CDR3 is made up of 14 amino acids. CDR1 and CDR2 (germline): LGHDT, YNNKEL (reference sequence). The CDR3, as DNA: TGTGCCAGCAGCCAAGGGTCGGGGGGGGATACGCAGTATTTT. This gives the protein CASSQGSGGDTQYF.

This clone was detected only a few times. The V and J genes are TRBV3-1 (or the pseudogene TRBV3-2) and TRBJ1-3; D remains unclear. This CDR3 has 14 residues. The V and J ends lost 4 bases and 4 bases respectively, with 11 bases between them. From germline, CDR1 is LGHDT and CDR2 YNNKEL (reference sequence). The CDR3 bases are TGTGCCAGCAGCCGGAACGCTGGGGGAAACACCATATATTTT. Its protein product is CASSRNAGGNTIYF.

The chain uses TRBV2 and TRBJ2-1; 9 positions match TRBD2. The germline CDR1 and CDR2 sequences are SNHLY and FYNNEI. V lost 6 bases, J lost 14 bases, and 5 bases stayed unmatched. This CDR3 spans 11 amino acids. The CDR3 nucleotides are TGTGCCAGCAGATATAGCGGGAGCAAGTTCTTC. Translation gives CASRYSGSKFF.